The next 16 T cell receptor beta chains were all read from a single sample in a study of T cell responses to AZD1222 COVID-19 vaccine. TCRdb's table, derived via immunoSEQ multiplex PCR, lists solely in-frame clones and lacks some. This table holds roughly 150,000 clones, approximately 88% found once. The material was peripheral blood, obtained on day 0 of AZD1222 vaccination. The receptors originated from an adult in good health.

The CDR3 is CASSAGGGSRNEQYF. CDR3 DNA: TGTGCCAGCAGCGCAGGTGGGGGCTCAAGAAACGAGCAGTACTTC. This chain connects TRBV2 to TRBJ2-7, with TRBD1 as a possible D gene (6 bases). CDR1 is SNHLY, CDR2 FYNNEI, per germline. V shed 6 bases and J shed 5 bases, with 20 bases lying between them. This CDR3 spans 15 amino acids.

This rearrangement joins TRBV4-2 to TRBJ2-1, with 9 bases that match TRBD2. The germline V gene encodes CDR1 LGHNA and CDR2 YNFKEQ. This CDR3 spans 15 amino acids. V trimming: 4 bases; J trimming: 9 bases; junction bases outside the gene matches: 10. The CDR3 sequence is CASSPREASGTEQFF. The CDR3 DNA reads TGTGCCAGCAGCCCCCGGGAGGCTAGCGGGACTGAGCAGTTCTTC.

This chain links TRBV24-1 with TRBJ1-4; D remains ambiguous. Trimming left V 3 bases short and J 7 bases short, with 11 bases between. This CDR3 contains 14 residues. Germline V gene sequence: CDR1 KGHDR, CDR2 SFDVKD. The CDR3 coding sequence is TGTGCCACCAGTGATCGAGGTACCGGTGAAAAACTGTTTTTT. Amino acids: CATSDRGTGEKLFF.

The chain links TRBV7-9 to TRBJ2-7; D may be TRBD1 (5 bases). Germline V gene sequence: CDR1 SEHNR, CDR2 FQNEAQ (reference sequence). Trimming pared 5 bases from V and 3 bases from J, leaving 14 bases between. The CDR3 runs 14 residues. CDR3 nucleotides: TGTGCCAGCAGCGGTAGACAGAGGCACTACGAGCAGTACTTC. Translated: CASSGRQRHYEQYF.

DNA for the CDR3: TGCGCCAGCAGCTTGGCCATAACCTCACCAGATACGCAGTATTTT. It codes for CASSLAITSPDTQYF. The chain employs TRBV5-1 and TRBJ2-3; D uncertain. This CDR3 comprises 15 residues. Trimming took 0 bases from V and 4 from J, leaving 12 bases between them. Per germline, CDR1 SGHRS and CDR2 YFSETQ.

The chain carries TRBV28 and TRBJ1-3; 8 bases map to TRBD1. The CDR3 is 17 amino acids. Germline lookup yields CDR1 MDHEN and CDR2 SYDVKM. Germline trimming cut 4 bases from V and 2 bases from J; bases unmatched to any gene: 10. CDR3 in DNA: TGTGCCAGCAGTTCTCTCGGACAGGGTGAAACTGGAAACACCATATATTTT. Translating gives CASSSLGQGETGNTIYF.

The CDR3, as DNA: TGTGCCAGCAGTTTTCAGGAGGAGACCCAGTACTTC. Its protein product is CASSFQEETQYF. The genes are TRBV28 and TRBJ2-5; D is unresolved. The V and J ends lost 3 bases and 5 bases respectively, with 7 bases between them. The CDR3 loop spans 12 amino acids. From germline, CDR1 is MDHEN and CDR2 SYDVKM.

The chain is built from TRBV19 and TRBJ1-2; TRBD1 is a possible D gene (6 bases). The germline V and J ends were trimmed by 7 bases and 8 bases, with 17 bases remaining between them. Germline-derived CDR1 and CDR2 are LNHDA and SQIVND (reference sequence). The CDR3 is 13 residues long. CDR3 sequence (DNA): TGTGCCAGTACCCTGGGAGGGGGAGGCGGCTACACCTTC. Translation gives CASTLGGGGGYTF.

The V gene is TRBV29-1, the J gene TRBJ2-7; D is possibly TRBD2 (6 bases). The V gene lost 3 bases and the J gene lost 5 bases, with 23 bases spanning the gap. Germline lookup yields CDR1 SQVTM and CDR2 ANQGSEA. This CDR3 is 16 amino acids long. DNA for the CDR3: TGCAGCGTTGATAACCCCTCTGGAGGGAGCCAGGACGAGCAGTACTTC. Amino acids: CSVDNPSGGSQDEQYF.

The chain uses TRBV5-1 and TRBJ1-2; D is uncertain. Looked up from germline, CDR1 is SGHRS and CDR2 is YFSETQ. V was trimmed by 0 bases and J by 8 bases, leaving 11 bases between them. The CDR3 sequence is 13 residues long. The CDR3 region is CASSLVSGAGYTF. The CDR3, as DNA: TGCGCCAGCAGCTTGGTGTCAGGCGCCGGCTACACCTTC.

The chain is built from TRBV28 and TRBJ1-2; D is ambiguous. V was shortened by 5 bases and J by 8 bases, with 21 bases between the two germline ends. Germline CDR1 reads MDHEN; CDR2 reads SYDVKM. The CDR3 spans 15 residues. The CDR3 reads CASSLTGSRSTGYTF. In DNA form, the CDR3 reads TGTGCCAGCAGTCTCACGGGCAGCCGCTCGACCGGCTACACCTTC.

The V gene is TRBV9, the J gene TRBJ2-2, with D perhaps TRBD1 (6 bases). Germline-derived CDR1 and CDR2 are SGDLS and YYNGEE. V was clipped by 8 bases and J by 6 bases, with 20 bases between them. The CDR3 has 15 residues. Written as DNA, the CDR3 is TGTGCCAGTCGGGAAACTGACAGGCCGCCCGGGGAGCTGTTTTTT. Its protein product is CASRETDRPPGELFF.

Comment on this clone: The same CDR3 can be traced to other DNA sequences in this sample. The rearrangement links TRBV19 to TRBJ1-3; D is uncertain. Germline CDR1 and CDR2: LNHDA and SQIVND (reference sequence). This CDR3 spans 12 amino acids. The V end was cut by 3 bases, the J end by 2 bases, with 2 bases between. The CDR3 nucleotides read TGTGCCAGTAGTATTGCTGGAAACACCATATATTTT. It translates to CASSIAGNTIYF.

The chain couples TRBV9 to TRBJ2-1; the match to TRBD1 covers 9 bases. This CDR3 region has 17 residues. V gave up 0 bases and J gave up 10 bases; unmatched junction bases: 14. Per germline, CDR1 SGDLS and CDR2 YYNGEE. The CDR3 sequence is CASSVDPTGGVIKEQFF. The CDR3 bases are TGTGCCAGCAGCGTAGACCCCACAGGGGGCGTTATAAAGGAGCAGTTCTTC.

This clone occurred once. CDR3 in amino acids: CATSPGPKGTGELFF. For the CDR3, the DNA is TGTGCCACCTCCCCAGGGCCAAAGGGCACCGGGGAGCTGTTTTTT. The chain employs TRBV9 and TRBJ2-2; TRBD1 might be the D (5 bases). The V end was cut by 9 bases, the J end by 4 bases, with 19 bases between. The CDR3 has 15 residues. The germline V gene has CDR1 SGDLS and CDR2 YYNGEE.

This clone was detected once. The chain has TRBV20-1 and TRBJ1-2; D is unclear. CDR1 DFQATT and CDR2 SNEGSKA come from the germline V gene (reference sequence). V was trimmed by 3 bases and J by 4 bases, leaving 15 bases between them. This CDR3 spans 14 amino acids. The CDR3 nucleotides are TGCAGTGCTAGTTTGGAGACTCTCGTCTATGGCTACACCTTC. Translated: CSASLETLVYGYTF.